The 7 T cell receptor beta chains listed next were all sequenced from one sample in a study of T cells in Graves' hyperthyroidism and ophthalmopathy. From RNA transcripts, TCR beta CDR3 regions were amplified. The HTBI set primed first-round TCR CDR3 RT-PCR. TCRdb re-analysed the multiplex PCR reads in MiXCR, keeping a single row per CDR3 protein. This table holds about 570,000 distinct CDR3 sequences, 14% found once. Sequencing input: blood. Receptors originate from a woman between 40 and 50 years old with Graves' hyperthyroidism.

The rearrangement joins TRBV20-1 to TRBJ2-3, with 12 bases that match TRBD2. Germline values: CDR1 DFQATT, CDR2 SNEGSKA (reference sequence). This CDR3 spans 16 amino acids. With 2 bases clipped from V and 7 bases from J, the junction kept 10 bases outside the gene matches. CDR3: CSARSLTSGSVYTQYF. DNA for the CDR3: TGCAGTGCTAGAAGCCTGACTAGCGGGAGTGTGTATACGCAGTATTTT.

In this sample, this clonotype turned up many times. This rearrangement joins TRBV2 to TRBJ1-1; D not resolved. The germline gives CDR1 SNHLY, CDR2 FYNNEI. The CDR3 sequence is 11 residues long. V was cut by 7 bases and J by 1 base, with 4 bases left in between. DNA for the CDR3: TGTGCCAGCATAGAGAACACTGAAGCTTTCTTT. Translation gives CASIENTEAFF.

This clonotype has a count of ten or more. The chain combines TRBV12-3 or TRBV12-4 with TRBJ2-4; 15 nucleotides match TRBD2. Germline trimming cut 5 bases from V and 8 bases from J; bases unmatched to any gene: 4. The CDR3 has 15 amino acids. The CDR3 nucleotides are TGTGCCAGCAGTCCGGGACTAGCGGGAGGCGACATTCAGTACTTC. Protein product: CASSPGLAGGDIQYF.

Many counts were recorded for this clonotype. The chain combines TRBV5-1 with TRBJ1-2; 8 nucleotides align to TRBD1. V was clipped by 0 bases and J by 4 bases; unmatched bases: 8. Germline V gene sequence: CDR1 SGHRS, CDR2 YFSETQ. The CDR3 covers 16 residues. CDR3 residues: CASSLGTGTGVYGYTF. Here the CDR3 DNA reads TGCGCCAGCAGCTTGGGGACCGGGACAGGTGTCTATGGCTACACCTTC.

This clonotype was counted only a few times. The chain recombines TRBV20-1 with TRBJ2-3, with 9 bases aligning to TRBD2. Losses at the gene ends were 5 bases for V and 1 base for J; bases not matched to a gene: 4. The CDR3 length is 14 residues. CDR1 is DFQATT, CDR2 SNEGSKA, per germline (reference sequence). This chain's CDR3 is CSALAGVGTDTQYF. The CDR3 DNA is TGCAGTGCTTTAGCGGGAGTTGGCACAGATACGCAGTATTTT.

This chain uses TRBV20-1 with TRBJ2-3, with D uncertain. The V end was cut by 0 bases, the J end by 2 bases, with 12 bases between. Germline V gene data show CDR1 as DFQATT and CDR2 as SNEGSKA (reference sequence). This CDR3 region has 15 residues. The CDR3 DNA is TGCAGTGCTAGAGATATACGGCTTAACACAGATACGCAGTATTTT. This codes for CSARDIRLNTDTQYF.

This clonotype was seen repeatedly, ten times or more. The J gene is TRBJ1-3, the V gene TRBV10-3; D not resolved. The CDR3 sequence is 17 residues long. The germline V gene encodes CDR1 ENHRY and CDR2 SYGVKD. V was shortened by 0 bases and J by 0 bases, with 12 bases between the two germline ends. The CDR3 bases are TGTGCCATCAGTGAGTCGGGCGCAGGCAACTCTGGAAACACCATATATTTT. This sequence encodes CAISESGAGNSGNTIYF.